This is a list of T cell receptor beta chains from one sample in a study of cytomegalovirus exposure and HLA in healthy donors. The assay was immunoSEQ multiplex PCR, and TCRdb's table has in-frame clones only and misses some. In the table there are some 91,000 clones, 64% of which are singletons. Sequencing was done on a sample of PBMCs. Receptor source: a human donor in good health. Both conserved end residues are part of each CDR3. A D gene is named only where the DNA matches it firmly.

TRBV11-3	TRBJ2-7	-	CASSLRRGGSYEQYF
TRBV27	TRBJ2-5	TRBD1	CASSFSGQGAGGETQYF
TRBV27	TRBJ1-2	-	CASSSSAGEINYGYTF
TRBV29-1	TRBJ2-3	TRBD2	CSVSGGGLASTDTQYF
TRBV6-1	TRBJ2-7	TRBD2	CASGLAGGSYEQYF
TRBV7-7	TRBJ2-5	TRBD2	CASSSGLAGTQYF
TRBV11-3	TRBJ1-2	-	CASSLVPSFYGYTF
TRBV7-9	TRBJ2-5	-	CASSLGIYGYQETQYF
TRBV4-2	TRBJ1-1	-	CASSHGTEAFF
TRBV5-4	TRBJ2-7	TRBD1	CAAYRQGGSEQYF
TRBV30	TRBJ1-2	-	CAWSGGANYGYTF
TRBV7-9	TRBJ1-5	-	CASSLGAGHSNQPQHF
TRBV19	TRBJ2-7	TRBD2	CASSKRLAGGYSSYEQYF
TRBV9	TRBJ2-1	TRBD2	CASSPYRLAGGPYGFNEQFF
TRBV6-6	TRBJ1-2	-	CASSLRREVGGYTF
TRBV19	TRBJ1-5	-	CASSMIPAGPQHF
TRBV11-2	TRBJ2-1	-	CASRLAGTEFNEQFF
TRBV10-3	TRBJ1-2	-	CATSTEVGGGYTF
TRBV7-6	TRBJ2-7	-	CASSLEDRYGTYEQYF
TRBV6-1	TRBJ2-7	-	CASSDDSAQQYF